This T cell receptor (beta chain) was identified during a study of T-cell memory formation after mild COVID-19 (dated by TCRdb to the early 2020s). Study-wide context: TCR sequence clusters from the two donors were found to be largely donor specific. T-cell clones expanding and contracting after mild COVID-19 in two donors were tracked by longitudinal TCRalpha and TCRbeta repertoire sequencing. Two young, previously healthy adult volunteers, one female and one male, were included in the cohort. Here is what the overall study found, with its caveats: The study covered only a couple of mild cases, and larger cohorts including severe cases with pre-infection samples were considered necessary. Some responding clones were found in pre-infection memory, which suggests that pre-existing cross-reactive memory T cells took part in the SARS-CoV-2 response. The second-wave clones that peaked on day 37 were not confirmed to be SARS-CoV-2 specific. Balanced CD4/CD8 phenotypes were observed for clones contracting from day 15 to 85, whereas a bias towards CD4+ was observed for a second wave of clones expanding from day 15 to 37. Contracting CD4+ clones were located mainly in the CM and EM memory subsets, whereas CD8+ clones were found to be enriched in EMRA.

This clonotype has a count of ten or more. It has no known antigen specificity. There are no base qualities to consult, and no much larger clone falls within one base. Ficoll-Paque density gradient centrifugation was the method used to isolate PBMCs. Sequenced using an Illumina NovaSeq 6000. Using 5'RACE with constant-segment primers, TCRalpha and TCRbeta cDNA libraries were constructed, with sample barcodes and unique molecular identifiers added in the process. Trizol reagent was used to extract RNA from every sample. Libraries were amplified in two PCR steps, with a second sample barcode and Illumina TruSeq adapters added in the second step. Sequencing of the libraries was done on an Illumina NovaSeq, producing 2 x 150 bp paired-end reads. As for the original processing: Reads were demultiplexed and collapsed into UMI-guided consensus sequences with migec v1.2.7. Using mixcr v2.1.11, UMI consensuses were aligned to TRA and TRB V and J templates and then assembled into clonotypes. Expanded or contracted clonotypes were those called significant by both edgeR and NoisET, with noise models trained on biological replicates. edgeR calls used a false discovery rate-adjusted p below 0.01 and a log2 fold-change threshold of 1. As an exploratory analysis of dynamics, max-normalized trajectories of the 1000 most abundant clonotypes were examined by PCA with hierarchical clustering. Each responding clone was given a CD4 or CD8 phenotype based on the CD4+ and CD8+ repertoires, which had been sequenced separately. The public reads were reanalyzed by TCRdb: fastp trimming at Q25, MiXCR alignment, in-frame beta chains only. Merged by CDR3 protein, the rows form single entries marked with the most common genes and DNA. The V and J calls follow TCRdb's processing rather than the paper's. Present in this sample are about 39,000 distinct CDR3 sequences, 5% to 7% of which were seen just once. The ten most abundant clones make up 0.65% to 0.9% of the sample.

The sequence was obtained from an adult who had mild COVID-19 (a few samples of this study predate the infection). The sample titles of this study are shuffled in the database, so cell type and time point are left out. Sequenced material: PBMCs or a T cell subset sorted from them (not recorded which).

The DNA sequence reads TGTGCCAGCAGCCCCTACGGGACTAGCGGGGGTACAGATACGCAGTATTTT. It is translated as CASSPYGTSGGTDTQYF. The sequence is built from TRBV7-9 and TRBJ2-3; a stretch of 14 junction bases matches TRBD2. Taken from cysteine to phenylalanine, the CDR3 has 17 residues. Of all the DNA, just the CDR3 is kept, 51 bases in frame from base 1. Via the germline V gene (reference sequence), CDR1 is SEHNR and CDR2 FQNEAQ. The germline V and J ends show losses of 5 bases and 3 bases respectively, and no gene match explains 7 bases of the junction. Reference TRBV7-9 and TRBJ2-3 proteins supply the regions before and after the CDR3; the full variable domain is: DTGVSQNPRHKITKRGQNVTFRCDPISEHNRLYWYRQTLGQGPEFLTYFQNEAQLEKSRLLSDRFSAERPKGSFSTLEIQRTEQGDSAMYLCASSPYGTSGGTDTQYFGPGTRLTVL.